This is a list of T cell receptor beta chains from one sample in a study of naive and memory T cell subsets. TCRdb itself ran the UMI-ligation and nested PCR reads through MiXCR, one entry per CDR3 protein. The table includes 130,000 to 150,000 distinct CDR3 sequences, 17% detected once. Specimen: naive CD4+ T cells from blood. Receptor source: a human donor in good health. Each CDR3 is given with its conserved first and last residue. The order of the fields is J gene, V gene, CDR3 protein.

>TRBJ1-4|TRBV29-1
CSVGIGLLNEKLFF
>TRBJ2-3|TRBV7-8
CASSLYGNFRIGDTQYF
>TRBJ2-7|TRBV28
CASSDSAIYEQYF
>TRBJ2-1|TRBV6-5
CASSRTLAADEQFF
>TRBJ2-4|TRBV7-2
CASSPQGLARAKNIQYF
>TRBJ1-4|TRBV28
CASSAGFATNEKLFF
>TRBJ1-6|TRBV6-2/TRBV6-3
CASSQDRRRIYNSPLHF
>TRBJ2-1|TRBV5-1
CASSLGAARNERFF
>TRBJ2-1|TRBV6-5
CASSNSGEQFF
>TRBJ2-5|TRBV28
CASRTGGRETQYF
>TRBJ2-1|TRBV5-1
CASRSQSSYNEQFF
>TRBJ2-1|TRBV12-3/TRBV12-4
CASRGQGIIF
>TRBJ2-1|TRBV6-2/TRBV6-3
CASRSGGSYNEQFF
>TRBJ2-7|TRBV7-2
CASSTSGNNEQYF
>TRBJ2-6|TRBV20-1
CSAILGQQLGANVLTF
>TRBJ2-7|TRBV12-3/TRBV12-4
CASSLREAAYEQYF